One sample yielded the 25 T cell receptor beta chains listed below, sequenced in a study of cytotoxic CD8 clonotypes in ibrutinib-treated CLL. The data were produced by immunoSEQ multiplex PCR, yet TCRdb's version contains in-frame clones alone and is incomplete. The data contain around 160,000 clones, 88% of them singletons. The sequencing used PBMCs, collected at disease progression, from a patient treated with ibrutinib. The receptor source for this set is a human donor with chronic lymphocytic leukemia.

The CDR3 is CASSLRSDYNEQFF. CDR3 nucleotides: TGTGCCAGCAGCTTAAGGTCAGACTACAATGAGCAGTTCTTC. The V and J genes are TRBV7-3 and TRBJ2-1; D not resolved. V lost 1 base to trimming and J lost 3 bases, with 7 bases between them. Per the germline V gene, CDR1 is SGHTA and CDR2 is FQGTGA. The CDR3 has 14 amino acids. Based on the CDR3 plus reference TRBV7-3 and TRBJ2-1, the full variable domain is GAGVSQTPSNKVTEKGKYVELRCDPISGHTALYWYRQSLGQGPEFLIYFQGTGAADDSGLPNDRFFAVRPEGSVSTLKIQRTERGDSAVYLCASSLRSDYNEQFFGPGTRLTVL.

The chain joins TRBV11-3 to TRBJ1-2; 7 bases fit TRBD1. The CDR3 is 14 residues long. V dropped 5 bases and J dropped 3; count of bases not matched to a gene: 6. Germline V CDR1 and CDR2: SGHNT, YENEEA. CDR3 amino acids: CASSRTGVDYGYTF. DNA of the CDR3: TGTGCCAGCAGCCGCACAGGGGTTGACTATGGCTACACCTTC.

The chain combines TRBV11-2 with TRBJ2-5; no firm D call. The CDR3 consists of 12 residues. Germline CDR1 and CDR2: SGHAT and FQNNGV. The V gene lost 1 base and the J gene lost 1 base, with 1 base spanning the gap. The CDR3 DNA reads as TGTGCCAGCAGCTTAGTCCAAGAGACCCAGTACTTC. Its protein product is CASSLVQETQYF.

The chain carries TRBV2 and TRBJ2-5; D remains unclear. V was clipped by 9 bases and J by 2 bases, with 13 bases between them. The germline V gene has CDR1 SNHLY and CDR2 FYNNEI. This CDR3 region has 13 residues. CDR3 sequence (DNA): TGTGCCAGTTTGAGTCTAGTACAAGAGACCCAGTACTTC. Amino acid sequence: CASLSLVQETQYF. The full variable domain, completed using reference TRBV2 and TRBJ2-5, is EPEVTQTPSHQVTQMGQEVILRCVPISNHLYFYWYRQILGQKVEFLVSFYNNEISEKSEIFDDQFSVERPDGSNFTLKIRSTKLEDSAMYFCASLSLVQETQYFGPGTRLLVL.

This chain joins TRBV28 and TRBJ2-2, with D perhaps TRBD1 (5 bases). The CDR3 totals 15 residues. In germline, CDR1 is MDHEN, CDR2 SYDVKM. The V end lost 7 bases, the J end lost 1 base, and 13 bases lay between the germline ends. In DNA, the CDR3 is TGTGCCAGCATGGGGCTGGTAGGGAACACCGGGGAGCTGTTTTTT. Its protein is CASMGLVGNTGELFF.

There are a few counts of this clone. The genes are TRBV5-5 and TRBJ1-5; D gene ambiguous. Germline-derived CDR1 and CDR2 are SGHKS and YYEKEE (reference sequence). The CDR3 has 18 residues. V was shortened by 0 bases and J by 4 bases, with 20 bases between the two germline ends. The CDR3 loop reads CASSLGFLRTPGNQPQHF. In nucleotides, the CDR3 is TGTGCCAGCAGCTTGGGTTTTCTCAGGACCCCGGGGAATCAGCCCCAGCATTTT.

The rearrangement joins TRBV5-1 to TRBJ2-5; 12 bases agree with TRBD1. The CDR3 has 14 amino acids. J was trimmed by 5 bases and V by 7 bases; bases with no gene match: 6. Germline V gives CDR1 SGHRS, CDR2 YFSETQ. In DNA, the CDR3 is TGCGCCAGCGGGGACAGGGGGCCGGGGGAGACCCAGTACTTC. As protein: CASGDRGPGETQYF.

This clone came up a few times. In DNA, the CDR3 is TGTGCCAGCAGTTACTGGCTAGCGGGAGGAACAGATACGCAGTATTTT. Its translation is CASSYWLAGGTDTQYF. The V and J genes are TRBV6-5 and TRBJ2-3; 11 bases line up with TRBD2. The CDR3 has 16 amino acids. V was pared by 1 base and J by 3 bases, with 3 bases of the junction left unmatched. Germline-derived CDR1 and CDR2 are MNHEY and SVGAGI.

The CDR3 DNA sequence: TGTGCCAGCTCACCACCGGGACCCATGCTAACGGGCGAGCAGTACTTC. Translated, it gives CASSPPGPMLTGEQYF. The V call is TRBV18, the J call TRBJ2-7; perhaps D is TRBD1 or TRBD2 (5 bases each). Germline values: CDR1 KGHSH, CDR2 LQKENI. The V and J ends lost 0 bases and 6 bases respectively, with 18 bases between them. This CDR3 has 16 residues.

The chain joins TRBV6-1 to TRBJ2-1; 8 bases agree with TRBD1. The CDR3 has 13 residues. V lost 5 bases and J lost 9; bases outside the gene matches: 6. CDR1 and CDR2 (germline): MNHNS, SASEGT. The CDR3 sequence: CASSYGQGPEQFF. CDR3 DNA: TGTGCCAGCAGTTATGGACAGGGACCTGAGCAGTTCTTC.

The CDR3 protein is CASSLGVRGGTEAFF. The CDR3 DNA reads as TGTGCCAGCAGCTTAGGGGTCAGGGGAGGCACTGAAGCTTTCTTT. V gene TRBV11-2 combines with J gene TRBJ1-1, with D perhaps TRBD1 (6 bases). Trimming left V 1 base short and J 4 bases short, with 13 bases between. The CDR3 runs 15 residues. Germline V gene lookup returns CDR1 SGHAT and CDR2 FQNNGV.

The rearrangement links TRBV6-1 to TRBJ1-2; D unclear. The CDR3 length is 13 residues. V was trimmed by 4 bases and J by 4 bases, leaving 10 bases between them. CDR1 is MNHNS, CDR2 SASEGT, per germline. The CDR3 DNA follows: TGTGCCAGCAGTGTCGAGCCTCTCTATGGCTACACCTTC. Protein: CASSVEPLYGYTF.

The chain carries TRBV28 and TRBJ2-7; perhaps TRBD2 as D (6 bases). This CDR3 comprises 14 residues. Germline values: CDR1 MDHEN, CDR2 SYDVKM. V lost 3 bases to trimming and J lost 0 bases, with 9 bases between them. CDR3 residues: CASSFRRDSYEQYF. In DNA, the CDR3 is TGTGCCAGCAGTTTCCGGAGGGACTCCTACGAGCAGTACTTC. The full variable domain, its missing parts supplied by reference TRBV28 and TRBJ2-7, is DVKVTQSSRYLVKRTGEKVFLECVQDMDHENMFWYRQDPGLGLRLIYFSYDVKMKEKGDIPEGYSVSREKKERFSLILESASTNQTSMYLCASSFRRDSYEQYFGPGTRLTVT.

The chain couples TRBV7-8 to TRBJ2-1; possibly TRBD2 for D (6 bases). Trimming took off 0 bases at V and 3 bases at J, with 9 bases between the two ends. Germline lookup yields CDR1 SGHVS and CDR2 FQNEAQ. The CDR3 covers 15 residues. This CDR3 is CASSLAGLDYNEQFF. In DNA, the CDR3 is TGTGCCAGCAGCTTAGCGGGACTGGACTACAATGAGCAGTTCTTC.

The chain employs TRBV11-2 and TRBJ1-1; the D is unclear. The V gene lost 1 base and the J gene lost 0 bases, with 6 bases spanning the gap. In germline, CDR1 is SGHAT, CDR2 FQNNGV. This CDR3 is 14 amino acids long. CDR3 sequence (DNA): TGTGCCAGCAGCTTAGCTAACATGAACACTGAAGCTTTCTTT. Protein sequence: CASSLANMNTEAFF.

The V and J genes are TRBV19 and TRBJ1-2; TRBD1 matches 8 bases. J gave up 2 bases and V 3 bases, and 5 bases lay outside the gene matches. Per the germline V gene, CDR1 is LNHDA and CDR2 is SQIVND (reference sequence). The CDR3 length is 15 residues. The chain's CDR3 is CASSIPRTGNYGYTF. The CDR3 DNA reads TGTGCCAGTAGTATCCCACGGACAGGGAACTATGGCTACACCTTC. The full variable domain, its missing parts supplied by reference TRBV19 and TRBJ1-2, is DGGITQSPKYLFRKEGQNVTLSCEQNLNHDAMYWYRQDPGQGLRLIYYSQIVNDFQKGDIAEGYSVSREKKESFPLTVTSAQKNPTAFYLCASSIPRTGNYGYTFGSGTRLTVV.

This clone was recorded once. This chain uses TRBV30 with TRBJ1-1; possible D gene TRBD1, 5 bases. This CDR3 region has 13 residues. Trimming removed 1 base from V and 5 bases from J, with 11 bases in between. In germline, CDR1 is GTSNPN, CDR2 SVGIG (reference sequence). The CDR3 region is CAWSGGSWTEAFF. For the CDR3, the DNA is TGTGCCTGGAGTGGGGGGTCATGGACTGAAGCTTTCTTT.

The chain carries TRBV29-1 and TRBJ2-1, with 9 positions matching TRBD1. V was pared by 7 bases and J by 0 bases, with 22 bases of the junction left unmatched. Germline V CDR1 and CDR2: SQVTM, ANQGSEA. CDR3 length equals 20 residues. As DNA, the CDR3 is TGCAGCGGAGCTGATACTGGGACAGGGTATGAGATGAGCTCCTACAATGAGCAGTTCTTC. Translated, it gives CSGADTGTGYEMSSYNEQFF.

V usage is TRBV19 and J usage is TRBJ1-1; D unclear. Looked up from germline, CDR1 is LNHDA and CDR2 is SQIVND (reference sequence). This CDR3 spans 17 amino acids. Trimming took off 3 bases at V and 0 bases at J, with 17 bases between the two ends. The CDR3 DNA reads TGTGCCAGTAGTATTTACCGCACCCTACCCGTGAACACTGAAGCTTTCTTT. It encodes CASSIYRTLPVNTEAFF.

The chain recombines TRBV4-2 with TRBJ2-7; 8 nucleotides match TRBD2. In germline, CDR1 is LGHNA, CDR2 YNFKEQ. V shed 4 bases, J shed 3 bases, and the junction held 2 bases outside the gene matches. There are 13 residues in the CDR3. The DNA of the CDR3 is TGTGCCAGCAGCCGTAGCGGGAACTACGAGCAGTACTTC. Its protein product is CASSRSGNYEQYF.

This clone turned up a few times. The chain combines TRBV6-1 with TRBJ2-5, with 11 bases that match TRBD2. V shed 3 bases and J 5 bases; nucleotides not matched to a gene: 8. The CDR3 extends over 16 amino acids. Germline CDR1 and CDR2: MNHNS and SASEGT. Here the CDR3 DNA reads TGTGCCAGCAGTGAGCGACTAGCGGGAATTTTGGAGACCCAGTACTTC. Translated, it gives CASSERLAGILETQYF.

This clone has only a few counts. The V and J genes are TRBV29-1 and TRBJ1-2, with D hard to call. V gave up 6 bases and J gave up 11 bases, with 22 bases separating them. Germline assignment: CDR1 SQVTM and CDR2 ANQGSEA. This CDR3 contains 13 residues. This CDR3 reads CSVLSDSWREYTF. The DNA of the CDR3 is TGCAGCGTGTTATCGGACTCTTGGAGGGAGTACACCTTC.

This chain uses TRBV11-2 with TRBJ2-7; TRBD2 matches 8 bases. The V gene's germline CDR1 is SGHAT and CDR2 FQNNGV. This CDR3 is built from 13 residues. V was clipped by 7 bases and J by 3 bases; unmatched bases: 5. The CDR3 sequence: CASTPGLVYEQYF. CDR3 bases: TGTGCCAGCACCCCGGGACTAGTCTACGAGCAGTACTTC.

The V call is TRBV15, the J call TRBJ1-1; 7 bases match TRBD1. The CDR3 covers 15 residues. Germline V gene data show CDR1 as LNHNV and CDR2 as YYDKDF (reference sequence). V lost 6 bases and J lost 4; bases outside the gene matches: 11. The CDR3 sequence: CATRNDRAGGTEAFF. As DNA, the CDR3 is TGTGCCACCAGGAACGACAGGGCAGGCGGCACTGAAGCTTTCTTT.

This clone was recorded a few times. V is TRBV10-3 and J is TRBJ1-3; tentative D call: TRBD1 (6 bases). Germline V gene lookup returns CDR1 ENHRY and CDR2 SYGVKD. This CDR3 has 14 amino acids. V was shortened by 8 bases and J by 0 bases, with 11 bases between the two germline ends. This CDR3 is CAIGQPSSGNTIYF. The CDR3 bases are TGTGCCATCGGACAGCCAAGCTCTGGAAACACCATATATTTT.